A selection of T cell receptor beta chains follows, all from one sample in a study of T cell responses to AZD1222 COVID-19 vaccine. The assay was immunoSEQ multiplex PCR, and TCRdb's table has in-frame clones only and misses some. The table includes about 110,000 clones, around 90% detected once. Specimen: peripheral blood, collected 28 days after the second AZD1222 dose. These receptors came from an adult who received the AZD1222 COVID-19 vaccine. Both conserved end residues are part of each CDR3. The order of the fields is V gene, D gene, clone size, CDR3 length, J gene, CDR3 DNA, CDR3 protein. The D gene is left open where the match is weak. Where a row states a size, it is once, few, many or the class of an expanded clone; other rows omit it.

>TRBV29-1|TRBD1|once|15|TRBJ2-1
TGCAGCGTCACAGGGGGCCCACTCTCCTACAATGAGCAGTTCTTC
CSVTGGPLSYNEQFF
>TRBV4-3|NA|NA|16|TRBJ2-6
TGCGCCAGCAGCCAAGATGAAGGGGTCGGGGCCAACGTCCTGACTTTC
CASSQDEGVGANVLTF
>TRBV19|NA|NA|14|TRBJ1-5
TGTGCCAGCCTACAGGGCCATAGCAATCAGCCCCAGCATTTT
CASLQGHSNQPQHF
>TRBV7-2|TRBD2|NA|14|TRBJ2-7
TGTGCCAGCAGCAGCGGGACGGACAACTACGAGCAGTACTTC
CASSSGTDNYEQYF
>TRBV30|NA|NA|15|TRBJ2-2
TGTGCCTGGAGTGTAAAGGTGGAGGCCACCGGGGAGCTGTTTTTT
CAWSVKVEATGELFF
>TRBV3-1/TRBV3-2|NA|NA|14|TRBJ1-2
TGTGCCAGCAGCCAAGTGGGATGGGCTAGTGGCTACACCTTC
CASSQVGWASGYTF
>TRBV2|NA|NA|13|TRBJ1-5
TGTGCCAGCAGTGAAGAGGGGTTTCAGCCCCAGCATTTT
CASSEEGFQPQHF
>TRBV5-1|NA|NA|15|TRBJ1-1
TGCGCCAGCAGCTCCCGCCCACTTTTGAACACTGAAGCTTTCTTT
CASSSRPLLNTEAFF
>TRBV7-2|TRBD2|NA|17|TRBJ2-3
TGTGCCAGCAGCTCCAGCGGGGGACCAACTAGCACAGATACGCAGTATTTT
CASSSSGGPTSTDTQYF
>TRBV28|NA|NA|15|TRBJ2-5
TGTGCCAGCAGTTTGGGTAGATTTCTCCAAGAGACCCAGTACTTC
CASSLGRFLQETQYF
>TRBV6-5|NA|NA|12|TRBJ2-3
TGTGCCAGCAGCCCGGGCGCAAATACGCAGTATTTT
CASSPGANTQYF
>TRBV18|NA|once|14|TRBJ1-2
TGTGCCAGCTCACCAAGTCGGGCAGGGGACGGCTACACCTTC
CASSPSRAGDGYTF
>TRBV19|TRBD2|NA|20|TRBJ2-4
TGTGCCAGTAGTCGACCCTCACTAGCGGGGGGTACCACGGACAAAAACATTCAGTACTTC
CASSRPSLAGGTTDKNIQYF
>TRBV2|TRBD2|NA|18|TRBJ2-5
TGTGCCAGCAGTGAAGTGGGACTAGCGGGGGCCAACCAAGAGACCCAGTACTTC
CASSEVGLAGANQETQYF
>TRBV5-1|TRBD2|NA|19|TRBJ2-1
TGCGCCAGCAGCCCCGGGACTAGCGGGGGGCCTAGCTCCTACAATGAGCAGTTCTTC
CASSPGTSGGPSSYNEQFF
>TRBV28|NA|once|14|TRBJ1-1
TGTGCCAGCAGCCCTCGATATGGGCAGCTTTCTGCTTTCTTT
CASSPRYGQLSAFF
>TRBV7-2|TRBD1|NA|14|TRBJ2-3
TGTGCCAGCAGCTTAGCGCACAGGGGCGATACGCAGTATTTT
CASSLAHRGDTQYF
>TRBV6-4|NA|NA|15|TRBJ1-2
TGTGCCAGCAGGCACCCGGGGGAGGGAAACTATGGCTACACCTTC
CASRHPGEGNYGYTF
>TRBV10-3|NA|NA|16|TRBJ1-1
TGTGCCATCAGTGGGGAAGGAGGGAAGACGCCCACTGAAGCTTTCTTT
CAISGEGGKTPTEAFF
>TRBV4-1|NA|NA|15|TRBJ1-2
TGCGCCAGCAGCCTACGGGACGGCAGTGCCTATGGCTACACCTTC
CASSLRDGSAYGYTF
>TRBV3-1/TRBV3-2|NA|NA|14|TRBJ2-7
TGTGCCAGCAGCCAAGTCGCCCTACAGGGCGAGCAGTACTTC
CASSQVALQGEQYF
>TRBV7-6|NA|once|12|TRBJ2-7
TGTGCCAGCAGCCCCCCGGAGGGCGAGCAGTACTTC
CASSPPEGEQYF
>TRBV19|NA|NA|14|TRBJ2-7
TGTGCCAGTAGGGGCATGAGGGCCCCCTACGAGCAGTACTTC
CASRGMRAPYEQYF
>TRBV6-5|NA|NA|14|TRBJ2-7
TGTGCCAGCAGCTTAGAGGGGAACCTCTACGAGCAGTACTTC
CASSLEGNLYEQYF
>TRBV6-5|NA|NA|14|TRBJ2-7
TGTGCCAGCGTGTCCCGGGGGACCTCCTACGAGCAGTACTTC
CASVSRGTSYEQYF
>TRBV5-4|NA|NA|12|TRBJ1-2
TGTGCCAGCAGCTTTAGTGGGAATGGCTACACCTTC
CASSFSGNGYTF
>TRBV9|NA|NA|16|TRBJ2-1
TGTGCCAGCAGCCCGAGCCCCCGTAGCTCCTACAATGAGCAGTTCTTC
CASSPSPRSSYNEQFF
>TRBV3-1/TRBV3-2|NA|NA|13|TRBJ1-5
TGTGCCAGCAGCCAAGGCCCTCAACAGCCCCAGCATTTT
CASSQGPQQPQHF
>TRBV29-1|NA|NA|13|TRBJ2-7
TGCAGCGTTGAATACCCCACGGACTACGAGCAGTACTTC
CSVEYPTDYEQYF
>TRBV6-2/TRBV6-3|TRBD1|NA|14|TRBJ2-3
TGTGCCAGCAGTCGTAGACAGGGGGGAGATACGCAGTATTTT
CASSRRQGGDTQYF
>TRBV11-2|NA|NA|14|TRBJ2-7
TGTGCCAGCAGCCCTGCTGCCTCCAGCTTCGAGCAGTACTTC
CASSPAASSFEQYF
>TRBV11-2|NA|NA|16|TRBJ1-4
TGTGCCAGCAGCTTAGGACAGGCTAGAGGAAATGAAAAACTGTTTTTT
CASSLGQARGNEKLFF
>TRBV20-1|TRBD1|NA|14|TRBJ1-5
TGCAGTGCTAGTCGAGGACAGGGGAATCAGCCCCAGCATTTT
CSASRGQGNQPQHF
>TRBV20-1|NA|few|12|TRBJ2-5
TGCAGTGCTAGTAGGGCCCAAGAGACCCAGTACTTC
CSASRAQETQYF
>TRBV4-1|NA|NA|14|TRBJ2-7
TGCGCCAGCAGCCAGACAGAGCGTACGGGGGAGCAGTACTTC
CASSQTERTGEQYF
>TRBV2|NA|NA|14|TRBJ2-7
TGTGCCAGCAGTGAAAGGCGGGGACCCTACGAGCAGTACTTC
CASSERRGPYEQYF
>TRBV7-3|TRBD2|NA|16|TRBJ2-5
TGTGCCAGCAGCTCCGGACTAGCGGGGGCTGGGGAGACCCAGTACTTC
CASSSGLAGAGETQYF
>TRBV11-3|NA|NA|17|TRBJ2-1
TGTGCCAGCAGCTTAGATAGCACTGCGGGCTCCTACAATGAGCAGTTCTTC
CASSLDSTAGSYNEQFF
>TRBV4-1|NA|NA|12|TRBJ1-2
TGCGCCAGCAGCCAAACTAACTATGGCTACACCTTC
CASSQTNYGYTF
>TRBV2|NA|NA|11|TRBJ2-7
TGTGCCAGCATAGCTTGGTACGAGCAGTACTTC
CASIAWYEQYF
>TRBV19|NA|NA|15|TRBJ1-5
TGTGCCAGTAGTATAGGACAGTATAGCAATCAGCCCCAGCATTTT
CASSIGQYSNQPQHF
>TRBV19|NA|NA|12|TRBJ2-5
TGTGCCAGTAGTATTCGAGGTGAGACCCAGTACTTC
CASSIRGETQYF
>TRBV5-6|NA|NA|14|TRBJ1-2
TGTGCCAGCAGCTCCCCCCCGGCCACCTATGGCTACACCTTC
CASSSPPATYGYTF